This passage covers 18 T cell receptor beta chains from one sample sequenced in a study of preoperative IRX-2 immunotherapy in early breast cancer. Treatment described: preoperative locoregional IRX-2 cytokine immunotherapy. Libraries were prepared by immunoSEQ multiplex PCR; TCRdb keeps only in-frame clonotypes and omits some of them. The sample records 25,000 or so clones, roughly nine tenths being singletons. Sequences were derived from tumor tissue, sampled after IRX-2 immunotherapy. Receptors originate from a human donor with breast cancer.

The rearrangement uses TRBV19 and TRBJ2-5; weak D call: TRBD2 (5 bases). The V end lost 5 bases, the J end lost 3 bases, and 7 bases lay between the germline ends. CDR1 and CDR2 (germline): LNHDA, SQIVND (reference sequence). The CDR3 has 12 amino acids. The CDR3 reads CASSRRKETQYF. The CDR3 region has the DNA TGTGCCAGTAGTCGGAGGAAAGAGACCCAGTACTTC.

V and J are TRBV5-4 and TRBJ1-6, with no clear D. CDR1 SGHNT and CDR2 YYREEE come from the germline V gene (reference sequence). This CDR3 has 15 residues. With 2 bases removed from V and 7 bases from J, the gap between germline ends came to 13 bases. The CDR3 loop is CASSFGGLGNSPLHF. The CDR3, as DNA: TGTGCCAGCAGCTTCGGAGGGCTAGGGAATTCACCCCTCCACTTT.

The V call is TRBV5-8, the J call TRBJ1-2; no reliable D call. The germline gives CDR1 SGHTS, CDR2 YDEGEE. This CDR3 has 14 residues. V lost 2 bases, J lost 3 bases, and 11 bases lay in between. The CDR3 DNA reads TGTGCCAGCAGCTTCAGTCTCTTATACTATGGCTACACCTTC. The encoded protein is CASSFSLLYYGYTF.

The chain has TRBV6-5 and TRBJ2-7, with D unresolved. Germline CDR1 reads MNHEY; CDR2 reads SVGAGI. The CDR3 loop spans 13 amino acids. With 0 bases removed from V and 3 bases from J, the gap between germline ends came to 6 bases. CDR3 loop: CASSYSSIYEQYF. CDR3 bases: TGTGCCAGCAGTTACTCGAGTATCTACGAGCAGTACTTC.

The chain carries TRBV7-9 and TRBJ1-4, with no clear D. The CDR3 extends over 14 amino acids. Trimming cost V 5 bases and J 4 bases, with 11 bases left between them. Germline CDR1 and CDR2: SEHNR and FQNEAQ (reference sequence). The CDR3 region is CASSEGRGNEKLFF. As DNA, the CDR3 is TGTGCCAGCAGCGAAGGTAGAGGTAATGAAAAACTGTTTTTT.

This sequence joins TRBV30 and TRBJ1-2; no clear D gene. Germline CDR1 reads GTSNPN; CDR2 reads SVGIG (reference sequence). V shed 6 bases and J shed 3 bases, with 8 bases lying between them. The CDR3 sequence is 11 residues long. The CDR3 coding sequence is TGTGCCTGCAACAGTTACTATGGCTACACCTTC. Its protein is CACNSYYGYTF. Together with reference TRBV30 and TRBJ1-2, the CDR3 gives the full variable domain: SQTIHQWPATLVQPVGSPLSLECTVEGTSNPNLYWYRQAAGRGLQLLFYSVGIGQISSEVPQNLSASRPQDRQFILSSKKLLLSDSGFYLCACNSYYGYTFGSGTRLTVV.

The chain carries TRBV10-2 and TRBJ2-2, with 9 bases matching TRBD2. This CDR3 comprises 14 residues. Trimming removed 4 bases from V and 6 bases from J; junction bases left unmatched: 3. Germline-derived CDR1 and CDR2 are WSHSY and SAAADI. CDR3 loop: CASSALAGPGELFF. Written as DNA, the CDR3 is TGCGCCAGCAGTGCGCTAGCGGGACCCGGGGAGCTGTTTTTT.

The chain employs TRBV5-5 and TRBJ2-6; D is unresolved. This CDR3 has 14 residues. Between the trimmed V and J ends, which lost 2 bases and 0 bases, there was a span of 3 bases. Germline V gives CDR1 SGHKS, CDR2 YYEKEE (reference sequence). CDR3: CASSFSSGANVLTF. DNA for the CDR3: TGTGCCAGCAGCTTTAGCTCTGGGGCCAACGTCCTGACTTTC.

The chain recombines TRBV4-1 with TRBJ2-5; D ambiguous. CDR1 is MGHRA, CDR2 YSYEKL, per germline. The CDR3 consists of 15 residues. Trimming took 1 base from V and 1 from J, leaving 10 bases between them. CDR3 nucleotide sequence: TGCGCCAGCAGCCAAGGCCTAGAAGTCCAAGAGACCCAGTACTTC. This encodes CASSQGLEVQETQYF.

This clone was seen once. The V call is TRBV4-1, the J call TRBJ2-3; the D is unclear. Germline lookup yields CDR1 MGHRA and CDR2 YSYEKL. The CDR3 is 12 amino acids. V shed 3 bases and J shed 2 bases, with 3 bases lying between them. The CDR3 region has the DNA TGCGCCAGCAGCCATTTCACAGATACGCAGTATTTT. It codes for CASSHFTDTQYF.

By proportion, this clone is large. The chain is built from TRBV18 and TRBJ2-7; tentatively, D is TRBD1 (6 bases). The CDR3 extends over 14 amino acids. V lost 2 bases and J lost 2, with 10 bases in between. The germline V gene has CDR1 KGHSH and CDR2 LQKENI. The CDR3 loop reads CASSPVGQPYEQYF. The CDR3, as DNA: TGTGCCAGCTCACCAGTCGGACAGCCCTACGAGCAGTACTTC.

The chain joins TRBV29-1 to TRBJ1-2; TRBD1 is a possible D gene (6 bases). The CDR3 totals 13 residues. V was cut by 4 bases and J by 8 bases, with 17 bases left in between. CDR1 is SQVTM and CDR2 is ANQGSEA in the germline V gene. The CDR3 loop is CSVGRRQGSGYTF. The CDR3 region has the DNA TGCAGCGTTGGACGACGGCAGGGGAGCGGCTACACCTTC. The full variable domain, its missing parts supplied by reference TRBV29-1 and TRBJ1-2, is SAVISQKPSRDICQRGTSLTIQCQVDSQVTMMFWYRQQPGQSLTLIATANQGSEATYESGFVIDKFPISRPNLTFSTLTVSNMSPEDSSIYLCSVGRRQGSGYTFGSGTRLTVV.

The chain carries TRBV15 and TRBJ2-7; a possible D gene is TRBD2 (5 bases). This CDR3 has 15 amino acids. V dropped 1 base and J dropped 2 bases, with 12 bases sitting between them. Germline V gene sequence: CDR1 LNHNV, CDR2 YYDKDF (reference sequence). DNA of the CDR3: TGTGCCACCAGCAGAGGCGGAGGAGAAACCTACGAGCAGTACTTC. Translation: CATSRGGGETYEQYF.

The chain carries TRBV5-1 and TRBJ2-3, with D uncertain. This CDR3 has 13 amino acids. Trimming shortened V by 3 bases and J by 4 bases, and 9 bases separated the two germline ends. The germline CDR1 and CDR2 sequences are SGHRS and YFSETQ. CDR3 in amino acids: CASSSVISDTQYF. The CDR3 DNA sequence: TGCGCCAGCAGCTCGGTCATTTCAGATACGCAGTATTTT.

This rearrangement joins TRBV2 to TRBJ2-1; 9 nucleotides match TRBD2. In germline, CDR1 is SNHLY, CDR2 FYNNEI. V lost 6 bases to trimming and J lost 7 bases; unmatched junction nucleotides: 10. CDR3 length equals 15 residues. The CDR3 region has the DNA TGTGCCAGCAGGTTTTTGGCGGGGGGGCCTAATGAGCAGTTCTTC. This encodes CASRFLAGGPNEQFF. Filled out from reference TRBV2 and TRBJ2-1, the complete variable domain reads EPEVTQTPSHQVTQMGQEVILRCVPISNHLYFYWYRQILGQKVEFLVSFYNNEISEKSEIFDDQFSVERPDGSNFTLKIRSTKLEDSAMYFCASRFLAGGPNEQFFGPGTRLTVL.

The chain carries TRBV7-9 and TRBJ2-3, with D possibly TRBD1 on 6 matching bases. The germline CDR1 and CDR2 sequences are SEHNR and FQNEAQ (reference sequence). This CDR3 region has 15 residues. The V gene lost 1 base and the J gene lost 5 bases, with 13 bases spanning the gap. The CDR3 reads CASSLGQGSIDTQYF. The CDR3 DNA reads TGTGCCAGCAGCTTAGGGCAGGGGTCTATAGATACGCAGTATTTT. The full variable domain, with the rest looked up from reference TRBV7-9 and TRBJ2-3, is DTGVSQNPRHKITKRGQNVTFRCDPISEHNRLYWYRQTLGQGPEFLTYFQNEAQLEKSRLLSDRFSAERPKGSFSTLEIQRTEQGDSAMYLCASSLGQGSIDTQYFGPGTRLTVL.

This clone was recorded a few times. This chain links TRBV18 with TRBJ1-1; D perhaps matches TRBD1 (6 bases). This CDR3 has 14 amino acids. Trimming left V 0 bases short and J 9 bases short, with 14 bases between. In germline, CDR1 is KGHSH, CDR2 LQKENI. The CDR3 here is CASSPPDSGTKAFF. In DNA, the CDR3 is TGTGCCAGCTCACCACCGGATTCGGGGACAAAAGCTTTCTTT.

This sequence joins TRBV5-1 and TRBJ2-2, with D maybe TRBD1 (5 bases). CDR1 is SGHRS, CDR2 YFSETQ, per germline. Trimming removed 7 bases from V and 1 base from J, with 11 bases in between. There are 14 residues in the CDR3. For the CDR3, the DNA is TGCGCCAGCGAAACCGGACAGAACACCGGGGAGCTGTTTTTT. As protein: CASETGQNTGELFF. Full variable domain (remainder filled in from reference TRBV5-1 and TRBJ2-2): KAGVTQTPRYLIKTRGQQVTLSCSPISGHRSVSWYQQTPGQGLQFLFEYFSETQRNKGNFPGRFSGRQFSNSRSEMNVSTLELGDSALYLCASETGQNTGELFFGEGSRLTVL.